This T cell receptor beta chain was sequenced during a study of beta chain features in type 1 diabetes. Study results and limitations: Possibly, sequencing cDNA over-represented cells that had high TCR expression levels. In all four CD4+ subsets, TCRB CDR3 length was significantly, moderately reduced in type 1 diabetes.

The sequenced template was cDNA made from the entire isolated RNA. TCRdb's table, derived via immunoSEQ multiplex PCR, lists solely in-frame clones and lacks some. Altogether under 300,000 clones are present, roughly 25% being singletons, with the ten largest covering about 0.012%. Naive, central memory, regulatory and stem cell-like memory cells within the CD4+ compartment were sorted using CD45RO/CCR7/CD25/CD127/CD95/CD27. CDR3 length equals 13 residues. Germline V gene sequence: CDR1 SGHTA, CDR2 FQGTGA. J was trimmed by 9 bases and V by 4 bases; bases with no gene match: 5. This clone was seen more than once but under ten times. Its antigen is undetermined.

Sequencing was done on a sample of naive CD4+ T cells from blood. The gene calls are TRBV7-3 and TRBJ2-1, with 8 bases lining up with TRBD1. The clonotype comes from a woman in her thirties with type 1 diabetes. CDR3 bases: TGTGCCAGCAGCTGGACAGGGCTCGCTGAGCAGTTCTTC. Translated, it gives CASSWTGLAEQFF.